This TCR beta chain was documented in a study of tumor and adjacent non-tumor tissue in lung cancer. Study outcomes and limitations: Tumor tissue had significantly higher TCR diversity than normal lung.

As for this clonotype: Its antigen remains unknown. Sequence at one end of the junction differs from germline and may be a read error.

A modified ARM-PCR protocol with three rounds of nested PCR amplified TCRbeta. TCRdb fed the multiplex PCR reads into MiXCR, producing one record per CDR3 protein. The sample lists roughly 220,000 distinct CDR3 sequences; over 55% were seen once. The template was RNA from unsorted bulk tissue. The CDR3 has 11 amino acids. CDR1 is KGHDR, CDR2 SFDVKD, per germline. This rearrangement joins TRBV24-1 to TRBJ2-1; D is perhaps TRBD1 or TRBD2 (5 bases each). The sequenced material came from lung tumor tissue. The TCR comes from a man in his sixties with non-small cell lung cancer. The CDR3 nucleotides read TGTGCTACCAGTGAGGGACGTGAGCAGTTCTTC. Its protein product is CATSEGREQFF.